The entry below describes one T cell receptor (beta chain). The target antigen is unknown. The data derive from a study of Tregs in tolerant kidney transplant recipients. Mixed chimerism was transient after nonmyeloablative marrow transplants from related graft donors. CD4+CD25+CD127- Tregs, CD4+CD25- non-Tregs, CD4 and CD8 cells were sorted. Study-level results: In tolerant patients, donor-specific Tregs outgrew total Tregs, suggesting antigen-driven expansion. Biological reproducibility was not directly addressed in this study. Activated donor B cell expansion appeared to reveal the most relevant donor-specific TCRbeta repertoire.

From germline, CDR1 is MNHEY and CDR2 SVGAGI. J lost 3 bases, V lost 6 bases, and 5 bases had no gene match. The length of the CDR3 is 15 residues. TCRdb's copy holds only in-frame clones and misses some; the assay was immunoSEQ multiplex PCR. Of roughly 50,000 clones in the sample, around 90% were seen once. This chain connects TRBV6-5 to TRBJ2-1; TRBD2 agrees at 10 bases. Sequencing used CD8+ T cells from blood (PBMCs), obtained 12 months after the transplant. This receptor was obtained from a human patient who received a combined kidney and bone marrow transplant. Some T cells may have originated in the graft donor. CDR3 DNA: TGTGCCAGCAGCCCCGGGACTAGCGACTACAATGAGCAGTTCTTC. Residues: CASSPGTSDYNEQFF.